These 20 T cell receptor beta chains were sequenced from one sample in a study of response to subunit inactivated influenza vaccine. TCRdb re-analysed the RT-PCR reads in MiXCR, keeping a single row per CDR3 protein. The data contain about 540,000 distinct CDR3 sequences, under 25% of them singletons. The sample was also reused in another study, on T cells expressing NK-cell markers. As that study records: In generating TCR beta cDNA, 5'RACE template switching with UMIs was used.

The sample in question was CD4+ T cells sorted from PBMCs, obtained 11 to 12 days after vaccination. The receptors were gathered from a man between 50 and 59 years old who received an inactivated influenza vaccine.

This clonotype was observed a handful of times. The rearrangement links TRBV20-1 to TRBJ2-7; 9 nucleotides line up with TRBD1. CDR1 is DFQATT and CDR2 is SNEGSKA in the germline V gene (reference sequence). This CDR3 has 14 amino acids. With V trimmed by 3 bases and J by 4 bases, 7 bases remained unmatched. CDR3 region: CSASDRGAGYEQYF. DNA of the CDR3: TGCAGTGCTAGCGACAGGGGGGCTGGATACGAGCAGTACTTC.

This chain connects TRBV5-1 to TRBJ2-5; 10 bases line up with TRBD2. Germline CDR1 and CDR2: SGHRS and YFSETQ. Trimming took 0 bases from V and 5 from J; bases not matched to a gene: 7. This CDR3 is built from 16 residues. CDR3 residues: CASSLVPSGGVETQYF. The CDR3, as DNA: TGCGCCAGCAGCTTGGTGCCTAGCGGGGGAGTGGAGACCCAGTACTTC.

The J gene is TRBJ2-5, the V gene TRBV7-9; D is unclear. This CDR3 region has 14 residues. V was trimmed by 5 bases and J by 2 bases, leaving 12 bases between them. Per germline, CDR1 SEHNR and CDR2 FQNEAQ (reference sequence). The CDR3 spells CASSPRSPQETQYF. CDR3 nucleotides: TGTGCCAGCAGCCCCCGTTCGCCGCAAGAGACCCAGTACTTC.

This clonotype has a handful of counts. This chain links TRBV20-1 with TRBJ2-7; TRBD1 matches 7 bases. This CDR3 contains 12 residues. J was trimmed by 2 bases and V by 7 bases; bases with no gene match: 5. Germline V gene sequence: CDR1 DFQATT, CDR2 SNEGSKA (reference sequence). The CDR3 loop is CSVQQGTYEQYF. Here the CDR3 DNA reads TGCAGTGTACAACAGGGGACCTACGAGCAGTACTTC.

This chain links TRBV3-1 with TRBJ2-5; no definite D call. V lost 4 bases and J 5 bases, leaving 11 bases between the germline ends. The CDR3 consists of 13 residues. Per the germline V gene, CDR1 is LGHDT and CDR2 is YNNKEL (reference sequence). The chain's CDR3 is CASSLGQFETQYF. For the CDR3, the DNA is TGTGCCAGCAGCCTTGGTCAGTTCGAGACCCAGTACTTC.

There are a few counts of this clonotype. The CDR3 protein is CASKTGTDSGNTIYF. The CDR3 DNA follows: TGTGCCAGCAAGACCGGGACGGACTCTGGAAACACCATATATTTT. The chain links TRBV12-3 or TRBV12-4 to TRBJ1-3; D might be TRBD1 (5 bases). The CDR3 runs 15 residues. V lost 7 bases to trimming and J lost 0 bases, with 13 bases between them.

This clonotype was counted a few times. V gene TRBV10-2 combines with J gene TRBJ2-7; D tentatively fits TRBD1 or TRBD2 (6 bases each). From germline, CDR1 is WSHSY and CDR2 SAAADI. The CDR3 extends over 16 amino acids. The germline V and J ends were trimmed by 7 bases and 0 bases, with 19 bases remaining between them. The CDR3 loop reads CASTPTVGGSSYEQYF. The CDR3 nucleotides read TGCGCCAGCACCCCAACGGTAGGGGGGAGCTCCTACGAGCAGTACTTC.

The genes are TRBV7-2 and TRBJ2-7; weak D call: TRBD1 (6 bases). CDR3 size: 16 residues. The germline gives CDR1 SGHTA, CDR2 FQGNSA. The V end was cut by 0 bases, the J end by 5 bases, with 17 bases between. The CDR3 here is CASSLASFLDSHEQYF. For the CDR3, the DNA is TGTGCCAGCAGCTTAGCCTCTTTTCTGGACAGCCACGAGCAGTACTTC.

This clonotype has only a few counts. The V and J genes are TRBV11-2 and TRBJ2-5, with TRBD2 as a possible D gene (6 bases). From germline, CDR1 is SGHAT and CDR2 FQNNGV. The CDR3 is made up of 13 amino acids. Trimming cost V 1 base and J 7 bases, with 10 bases left between them. CDR3 nucleotides: TGTGCCAGCAGCTTAGCGGGAGAGGTGACCCAGTACTTC. It encodes CASSLAGEVTQYF.

This clonotype occurred a few times. The genes are TRBV5-1 and TRBJ1-4, with a possible D match to TRBD1 (5 bases). The CDR3 length is 15 residues. Germline loops: CDR1 SGHRS, CDR2 YFSETQ. Trimming stripped 4 bases from V and 3 bases from J, with 13 bases between. The CDR3 sequence: CASSPSGRSNEKLFF. CDR3 nucleotides: TGCGCCAGCAGCCCCTCGGGACGGTCTAATGAAAAACTGTTTTTT.

The chain links TRBV7-9 to TRBJ2-1; 11 positions match TRBD2. Germline V gene sequence: CDR1 SEHNR, CDR2 FQNEAQ (reference sequence). The CDR3 runs to 15 residues. J gave up 7 bases and V 5 bases, and 7 bases lay outside the gene matches. The DNA of the CDR3 is TGTGCCAGCAGCCCCCGACTAGCGGGAAAGAATGAGCAGTTCTTC. Protein product: CASSPRLAGKNEQFF.

In its sample, this clonotype was seen a few times. V gene TRBV12-3 or TRBV12-4 combines with J gene TRBJ1-1; no clear D gene. V dropped 6 bases and J dropped 0 bases, with 8 bases sitting between them. This CDR3 is 13 amino acids long. CDR3 amino acids: CASSVGMNTEAFF. In nucleotides, the CDR3 is TGTGCCAGCAGCGTGGGGATGAACACTGAAGCTTTCTTT.

The gene calls are TRBV3-1 and TRBJ1-1, with no clear D. Germline loops: CDR1 LGHDT, CDR2 YNNKEL (reference sequence). The length of the CDR3 is 15 residues. The V end lost 1 base, the J end lost 2 bases, and 11 bases lay between the germline ends. CDR3 protein: CASSQGRRSNTEAFF. CDR3 nucleotides: TGTGCCAGCAGCCAAGGGCGCAGGAGTAACACTGAAGCTTTCTTT.

This clonotype was observed a few times. The rearrangement uses TRBV3-1 and TRBJ2-2, with D perhaps TRBD2 (5 bases). The CDR3 sequence is 16 residues long. Per the germline V gene, CDR1 is LGHDT and CDR2 is YNNKEL (reference sequence). V lost 6 bases to trimming and J lost 1 base, with 15 bases between them. Here the CDR3 DNA reads TGTGCCAGCAGTTTACATACTAGAAAGAACACCGGGGAGCTGTTTTTT. It is translated as CASSLHTRKNTGELFF.

The V gene is TRBV19, the J gene TRBJ2-1; D possibly corresponds to TRBD1 (6 bases). Germline V CDR1 and CDR2: LNHDA, SQIVND (reference sequence). The CDR3 runs 14 residues. V was shortened by 6 bases and J by 3 bases, with 12 bases between the two germline ends. CDR3: CASSTGTNYNEQFF. Here the CDR3 DNA reads TGTGCCAGTAGCACCGGGACAAACTACAATGAGCAGTTCTTC.

This clonotype came up many times. This rearrangement joins TRBV11-1 to TRBJ2-3; the match to TRBD1 covers 8 bases. CDR3 size: 15 residues. CDR1 and CDR2 (germline): SGHAT, FQDESV (reference sequence). With V trimmed by 5 bases and J by 7 bases, 11 bases remained unmatched. CDR3 sequence: CASSNQWGQANTQYF. The CDR3 bases are TGTGCCAGCAGCAACCAATGGGGACAGGCAAATACGCAGTATTTT.

The rearrangement uses TRBV10-3 and TRBJ1-3; D possibly corresponds to TRBD1 (5 bases). CDR3 length equals 15 residues. Trimming removed 2 bases from V and 0 bases from J, with 8 bases in between. CDR1 is ENHRY and CDR2 is SYGVKD in the germline V gene. The CDR3 DNA is TGTGCCATCAGTGAGGGGGCGGTCTCTGGAAACACCATATATTTT. It codes for CAISEGAVSGNTIYF.

The chain employs TRBV29-1 and TRBJ1-1, with TRBD1 as a possible D gene (6 bases). The CDR3 spans 11 residues. The V and J ends lost 2 bases and 5 bases respectively, with 6 bases between them. The germline V gene encodes CDR1 SQVTM and CDR2 ANQGSEA. CDR3 sequence: CSVEQGTEAFF. CDR3 bases: TGCAGCGTTGAACAGGGGACTGAAGCTTTCTTT.

This clonotype was seen only a few times. This sequence joins TRBV12-3 or TRBV12-4 and TRBJ1-6; D not resolved. V lost 5 bases and J lost 8, with 16 bases in between. The CDR3 sequence is 15 residues long. CDR3 sequence: CASSLRRGGDSPLHF. The CDR3 bases are TGTGCCAGCAGTCTCCGGAGAGGCGGGGATTCACCCCTCCACTTT.

The DNA for the CDR3 is TGCAGCGTTACGGTGGACGGATACAATCAGCCCCAGCATTTT. The encoded protein is CSVTVDGYNQPQHF. V gene TRBV29-1 combines with J gene TRBJ1-5, with D uncertain. Germline-derived CDR1 and CDR2 are SQVTM and ANQGSEA. This CDR3 has 14 residues. V lost 5 bases, J lost 3 bases, and 14 bases lay in between.